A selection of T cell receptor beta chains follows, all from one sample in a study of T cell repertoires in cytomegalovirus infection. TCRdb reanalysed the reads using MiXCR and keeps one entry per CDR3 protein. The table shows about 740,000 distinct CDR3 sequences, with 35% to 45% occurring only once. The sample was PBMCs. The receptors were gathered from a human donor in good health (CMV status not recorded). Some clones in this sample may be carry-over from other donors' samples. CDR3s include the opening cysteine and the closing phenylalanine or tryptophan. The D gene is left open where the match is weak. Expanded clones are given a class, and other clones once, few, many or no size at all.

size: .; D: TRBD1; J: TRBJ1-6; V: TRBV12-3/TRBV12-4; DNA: TGTGCCAGCAGTCGATCCGGGACAGGGGGTTCACCCCTCCACTTT; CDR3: CASSRSGTGGSPLHF
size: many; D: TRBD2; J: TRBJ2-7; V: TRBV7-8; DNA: TGTGCCAGCAGCTTAGGTAGCGGGAGGTTGCCCTACGAGCAGTACTTC; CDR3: CASSLGSGRLPYEQYF
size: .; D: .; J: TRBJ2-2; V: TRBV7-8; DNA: TGTGCCAGAAGCTTAGTAGCGCAGCTCACATTCACCGGGGAGCTGTTTTTT; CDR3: CARSLVAQLTFTGELFF
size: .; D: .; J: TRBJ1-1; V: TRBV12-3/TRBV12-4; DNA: TGTGCCAGCCGGGGCGCGGCCATGAACACTGAAGCTTTCTTT; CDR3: CASRGAAMNTEAFF
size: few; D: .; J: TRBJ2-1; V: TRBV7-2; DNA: TGTGCCAGCAGCGGGGTGTTTAATGAGCAGTTCTTC; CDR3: CASSGVFNEQFF
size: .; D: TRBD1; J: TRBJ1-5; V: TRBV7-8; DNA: TGTGCCAGCAGCTTAGAAGACAGGGGCCGTTCCGGGCAGCCCCAGCATTTT; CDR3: CASSLEDRGRSGQPQHF
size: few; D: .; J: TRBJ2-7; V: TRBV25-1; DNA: TGTGCCAGCAGTGAATCCCCCTACGAGCAGTACTTC; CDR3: CASSESPYEQYF
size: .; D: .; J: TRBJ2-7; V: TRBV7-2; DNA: TGTTCCAGAAGACAACCCCCAACTTACGATCAGTACTTC; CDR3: CSRRQPPTYDQYF
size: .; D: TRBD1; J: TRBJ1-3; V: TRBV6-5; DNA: TGTGCCAGCAGTTATGGGACAGGGATTACTGGAAACACCATATATTTT; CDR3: CASSYGTGITGNTIYF
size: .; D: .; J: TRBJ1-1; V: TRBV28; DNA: TGTGCCATCCAGTCACCGGGGAACACTGATGCTTTCTTT; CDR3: CAIQSPGNTDAFF
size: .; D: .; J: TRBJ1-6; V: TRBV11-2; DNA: TGTGCCAGCAGCCAAGTACTAGCGGGGTATAATTCACCCCTCCACTTT; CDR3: CASSQVLAGYNSPLHF
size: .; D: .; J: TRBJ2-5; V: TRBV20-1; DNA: TGCAGTGCTCGCCCGTGGGGCGAGACCCAGTACTTC; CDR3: CSARPWGETQYF
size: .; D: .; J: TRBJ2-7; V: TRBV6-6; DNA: TGTGCCAGCAACAGTAACTTCTACGAGCAGTACTTC; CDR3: CASNSNFYEQYF
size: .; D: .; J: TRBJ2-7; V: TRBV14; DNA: TGTGCCAGCAGCTTTGGAGGGGGGACGTGGTACGAGCAGTACTTC; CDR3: CASSFGGGTWYEQYF
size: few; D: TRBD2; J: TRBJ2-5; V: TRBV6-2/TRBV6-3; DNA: TGTGCCAGCAGTTACTCGGGGGGGAGTAGCCAAGGAGAGACCCAGTACTTC; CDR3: CASSYSGGSSQGETQYF
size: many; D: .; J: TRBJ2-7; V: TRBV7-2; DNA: TGTGCCAGCAGCTTAGTACCACCCTACGAGCAGTACTTC; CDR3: CASSLVPPYEQYF
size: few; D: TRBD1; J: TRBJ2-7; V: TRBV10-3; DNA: TGTGCCATCAGTGTCCGGGACAGGGTTCTCGAGCAGTACTTC; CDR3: CAISVRDRVLEQYF
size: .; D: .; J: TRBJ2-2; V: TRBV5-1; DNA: TGCGCCAGCAGCCCGGGACGGAAGAACACCGGGGAGCTGTTTTTT; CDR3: CASSPGRKNTGELFF